This T cell receptor beta chain was recovered during a study of cytomegalovirus exposure and HLA in healthy donors. Whole-study context: According to later analysis, the same platform produced the approximately 120 validation and several hundred first-cohort repertoires. Overall study findings and caveats: TCR sequences were mostly rare, though some public TCRs occurred in many donors.

The donors were part of the validation cohort of fewer than 150 subjects. That cohort was separate from the first cohort, which comprised some 670 subjects. TCRdb's copy holds only in-frame clones and misses some; the assay was immunoSEQ multiplex PCR. The profile shows 300,000 to 450,000 clones, roughly 89% of them singletons. A note on this clone: Its antigen is not identified.

V lost 2 bases, J lost 3 bases, and 3 bases stayed unmatched. The CDR3 is 15 amino acids. Germline CDR1 reads MNHNS; CDR2 reads SASEGT. The rearrangement links TRBV6-1 to TRBJ1-4, with TRBD1 matching 7 bases. What was sequenced was PBMCs. The receptor was isolated from a woman under 30 in good health and CMV-seronegative. The CDR3, as DNA: TGTGCCAGCAGTGAACTGACAGGGCCTAATGAAAAACTGTTTTTT. Protein product: CASSELTGPNEKLFF.